This T cell receptor (beta chain) was identified during a study of neurological immune-mediated disorders. Findings of the study overall: The highest TCR clonal expansion occurred in HTLV-1-associated myelopathy; multiple sclerosis fell below healthy controls.

The germline gives CDR1 KGHDR, CDR2 SFDVKD. Trimming took 6 bases from V and 2 from J, leaving 11 bases between them. The CDR3 is 14 amino acids. The authors produced cDNA by 5'RACE using 10-nucleotide random UMIs. Every sequencing run returned over 200 million TCR-beta sequences, which were derived from 15-18 subjects. TCRdb re-analysed the 5' RACE reads in MiXCR, keeping a single row per CDR3 protein. Among about 79,000 distinct CDR3 sequences listed, roughly 15% were seen once. This clonotype was seen repeatedly, ten times or more. Its cognate antigen is unknown. Input material: PBMCs. The chain links TRBV24-1 to TRBJ2-3; the D is unclear. The TCR was taken from a woman aged 45-59 years in good health. The CDR3 sequence: CATSQEVPTDTQYF. CDR3 sequence (DNA): TGTGCCACCAGTCAAGAAGTGCCCACAGATACGCAGTATTTT.